These 9 T cell receptor beta chains were sequenced from one sample in a study of control samples from healthy donors and cancer patients. Measured with immunoSEQ multiplex PCR; TCRdb has only the in-frame clones, and not every one. The sample lists some 130,000 clones, approximately 90% occurring once. Sequencing input: blood. All receptors come from a man aged 18-30 years in good health.

This clone was seen once. The V call is TRBV5-1, the J call TRBJ2-1; no definite D call. CDR3 length: 13 amino acids. CDR1 and CDR2 (germline): SGHRS, YFSETQ. Trimming cost V 2 bases and J 1 base, with 4 bases left between them. CDR3 amino acids: CASSLGSYNEQFF. As DNA, the CDR3 is TGCGCCAGCAGCTTAGGATCCTACAATGAGCAGTTCTTC.

The chain combines TRBV5-4 with TRBJ2-2; 7 bases are a match to TRBD1. The CDR3 is 15 residues long. V was clipped by 4 bases and J by 0 bases; unmatched bases: 3. Per germline, CDR1 SGHNT and CDR2 YYREEE (reference sequence). Written as DNA, the CDR3 is TGTGCCAGCAGCCCCCAGGGGGCGAACACCGGGGAGCTGTTTTTT. It yields the protein CASSPQGANTGELFF.

V and J are TRBV18 and TRBJ2-1, with 7 bases matching TRBD1. Germline trimming cut 3 bases from V and 5 bases from J; bases unmatched to any gene: 7. Germline values: CDR1 KGHSH, CDR2 LQKENI. This CDR3 region has 15 residues. The CDR3 region is CASSPRQGSNNEQFF. The CDR3 bases are TGTGCCAGCTCACCCCGACAGGGTAGTAACAATGAGCAGTTCTTC.

The V and J genes are TRBV13 and TRBJ1-2; 11 bases align to TRBD1. Unmatched junction bases numbered 10, after V lost 8 bases and J lost 5 bases. The CDR3 spans 15 residues. Germline CDR1 is PRHDT and CDR2 is FYEKMQ (reference sequence). CDR3 sequence: CASGTWTGGGYGYTF. CDR3 nucleotide sequence: TGTGCCAGCGGCACCTGGACAGGGGGCGGGTATGGCTACACCTTC.

The chain uses TRBV3-1 (or the pseudogene TRBV3-2) and TRBJ2-7; TRBD2 agrees at 12 bases. Per germline, CDR1 LGHDT and CDR2 YNNKEL (reference sequence). The CDR3 is made up of 15 amino acids. Germline trimming cut 1 base from V and 6 bases from J; bases unmatched to any gene: 4. CDR3 amino acids: CASSQGLAGGPEQYF. CDR3 nucleotides: TGTGCCAGCAGCCAAGGTCTAGCGGGGGGGCCCGAGCAGTACTTC.

V gene TRBV7-9 combines with J gene TRBJ1-1, with D perhaps TRBD1 (5 bases). The CDR3 is 13 residues long. Per germline, CDR1 SEHNR and CDR2 FQNEAQ (reference sequence). Trimming left V 1 base short and J 10 bases short, with 13 bases between. CDR3 DNA sequence: TGTGCCAGCAGCTTAGAGGATTCTGGGGCAGCTTTCTTT. This sequence encodes CASSLEDSGAAFF.

The genes are TRBV10-2 and TRBJ2-2; D remains ambiguous. V lost 2 bases to trimming and J lost 7 bases, with 2 bases between them. The CDR3 is 11 amino acids. Germline V lookup: CDR1 WSHSY, CDR2 SAAADI. This CDR3 is CASSEVGELFF. CDR3 coding DNA: TGCGCCAGCAGTGAGGTCGGGGAGCTGTTTTTT.

The V and J genes are TRBV19 and TRBJ1-5; a possible D gene is TRBD1 (5 bases). V was cut by 8 bases and J by 3 bases, with 11 bases left in between. This CDR3 has 13 amino acids. Germline assignment: CDR1 LNHDA and CDR2 SQIVND (reference sequence). The CDR3, as DNA: TGTGCCAGTGGGCCGGGGGACAATCAGCCCCAGCATTTT. This codes for CASGPGDNQPQHF.

This clone has a handful of counts. The CDR3 loop is CASSLESGSGEKLFF. DNA of the CDR3: TGTGCCAGCAGCTTGGAGTCGGGGTCTGGTGAAAAACTGTTTTTT. This chain links TRBV5-4 with TRBJ1-4; D gene unclear. Germline lookup yields CDR1 SGHNT and CDR2 YYREEE (reference sequence). V dropped 0 bases and J dropped 7 bases, with 13 bases sitting between them. CDR3 length: 15 residues. The full variable domain, completed using reference TRBV5-4 and TRBJ1-4, is ETGVTQSPTHLIKTRGQQVTLRCSSQSGHNTVSWYQQALGQGPQFIFQYYREEENGRGNFPPRFSGLQFPNYSSELNVNALELDDSALYLCASSLESGSGEKLFFGSGTQLSVL.